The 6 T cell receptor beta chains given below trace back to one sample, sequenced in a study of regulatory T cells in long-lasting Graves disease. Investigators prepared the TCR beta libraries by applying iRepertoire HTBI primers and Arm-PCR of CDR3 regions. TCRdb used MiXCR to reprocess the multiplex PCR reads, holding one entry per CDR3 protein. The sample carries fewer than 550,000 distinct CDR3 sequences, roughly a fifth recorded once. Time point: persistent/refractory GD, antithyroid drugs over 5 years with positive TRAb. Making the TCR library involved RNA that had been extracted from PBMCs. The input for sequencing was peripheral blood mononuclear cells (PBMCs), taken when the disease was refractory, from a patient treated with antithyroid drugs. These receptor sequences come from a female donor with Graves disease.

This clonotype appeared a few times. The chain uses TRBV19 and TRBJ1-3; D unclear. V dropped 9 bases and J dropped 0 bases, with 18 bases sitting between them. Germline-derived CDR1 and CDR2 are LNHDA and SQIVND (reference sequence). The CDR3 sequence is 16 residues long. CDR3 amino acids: CASSPTGADSGNTIYF. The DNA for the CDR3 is TGTGCCAGCAGTCCGACGGGAGCCGACTCTGGAAACACCATATATTTT.

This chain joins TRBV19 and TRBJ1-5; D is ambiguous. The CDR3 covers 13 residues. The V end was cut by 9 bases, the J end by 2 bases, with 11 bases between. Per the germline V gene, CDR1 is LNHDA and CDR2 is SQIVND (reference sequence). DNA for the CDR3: TGTGCCAGCCGTCGGGGTCGCAATCAGCCCCAGCATTTT. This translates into CASRRGRNQPQHF.

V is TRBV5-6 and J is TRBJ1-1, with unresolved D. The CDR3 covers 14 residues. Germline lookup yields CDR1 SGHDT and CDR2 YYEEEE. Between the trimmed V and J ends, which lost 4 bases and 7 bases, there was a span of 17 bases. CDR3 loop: CASSPGVFELEAFF. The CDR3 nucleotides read TGTGCCAGCAGCCCCGGAGTTTTTGAACTTGAAGCTTTCTTT.

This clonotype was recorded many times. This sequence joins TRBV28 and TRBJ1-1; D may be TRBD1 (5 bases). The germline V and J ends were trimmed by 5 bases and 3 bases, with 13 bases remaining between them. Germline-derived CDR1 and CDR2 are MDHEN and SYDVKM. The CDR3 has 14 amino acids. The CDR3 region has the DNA TGTGCCAGCAGTACGGGACCTGGGTACACTGAAGCTTTCTTT. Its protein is CASSTGPGYTEAFF.

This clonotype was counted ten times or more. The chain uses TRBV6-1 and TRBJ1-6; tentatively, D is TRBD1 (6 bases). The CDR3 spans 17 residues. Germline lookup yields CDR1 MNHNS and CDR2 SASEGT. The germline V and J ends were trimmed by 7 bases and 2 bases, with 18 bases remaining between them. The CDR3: CASTYARQATYNSPLHF. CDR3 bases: TGTGCCAGCACCTACGCCCGACAGGCCACCTATAATTCACCCCTCCACTTT.

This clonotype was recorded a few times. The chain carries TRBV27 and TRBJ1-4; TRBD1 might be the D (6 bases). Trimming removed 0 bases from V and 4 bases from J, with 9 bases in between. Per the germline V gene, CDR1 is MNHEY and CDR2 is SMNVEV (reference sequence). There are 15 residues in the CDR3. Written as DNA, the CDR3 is TGTGCCAGCAGTTTATCGAGGGGGAATAATGAAAAACTGTTTTTT. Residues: CASSLSRGNNEKLFF.